This T cell receptor (beta chain) was recovered during a study of T cells in Graves' hyperthyroidism and ophthalmopathy. Study-wide background: The authors collected peripheral blood at initial diagnosis, before any treatment. Study conclusions and caveats: Ophthalmopathy was model-predicted a median about six months pre-onset. A model built on 13 V-J features separated ophthalmopathy from stable hyperthyroidism.

CDR3 length: 15 amino acids. Trimming took off 3 bases at V and 1 base at J, with 12 bases between the two ends. Germline assignment: CDR1 MGHRA and CDR2 YSYEKL. Fresh peripheral blood, roughly 9.8 ml of it, supplied the PBMCs. Of note for this clonotype: Its specificity is unknown.

Amplification yielded TCR beta CDR3 regions, with RNA transcripts as the source. The HTBI primer set was used in a first-round RT-PCR of the TCR CDR3. MiXCR, run by TCRdb on the multiplex PCR reads, gives a single entry per CDR3 protein. This table has 300,000 to 400,000 distinct CDR3 sequences, roughly 23% appearing once. Sequenced input: blood. The receptor comes from a woman between 45 and 65 years old with Graves' hyperthyroidism. This sequence joins TRBV4-1 and TRBJ1-1; no clear D gene. CDR3 in amino acids: CASSQPHTANTEAFF. CDR3 nucleotide sequence: TGCGCCAGCAGCCAGCCTCATACAGCGAACACTGAAGCTTTCTTT.